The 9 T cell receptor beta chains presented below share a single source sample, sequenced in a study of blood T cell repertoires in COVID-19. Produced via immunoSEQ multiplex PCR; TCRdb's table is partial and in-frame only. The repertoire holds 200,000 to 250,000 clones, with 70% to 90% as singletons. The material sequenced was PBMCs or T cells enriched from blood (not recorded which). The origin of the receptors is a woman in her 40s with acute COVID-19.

CDR3: CASSWAGWRNTEAFF. For the CDR3, the DNA is TGTGCCAGCAGCTGGGCGGGGTGGAGGAACACTGAAGCTTTCTTT. V gene TRBV5-6 combines with J gene TRBJ1-1, with D uncertain. Between the trimmed V and J ends, which lost 3 bases and 1 base, there was a span of 13 bases. The CDR3 is made up of 15 amino acids. CDR1 SGHDT and CDR2 YYEEEE come from the germline V gene.

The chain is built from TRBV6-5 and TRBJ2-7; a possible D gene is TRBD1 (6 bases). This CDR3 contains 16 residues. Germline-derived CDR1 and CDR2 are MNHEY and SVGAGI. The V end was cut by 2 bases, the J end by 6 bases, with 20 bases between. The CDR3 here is CASSYVLTGGPSEQYF. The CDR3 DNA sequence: TGTGCCAGCAGTTACGTCCTGACAGGAGGCCCATCCGAGCAGTACTTC.

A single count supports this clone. This CDR3 is CASSRGQGNQPQHF. The CDR3 region has the DNA TGTGCCAGCAGTCGTGGACAGGGCAATCAGCCCCAGCATTTT. The rearrangement uses TRBV13 and TRBJ1-5, with 7 bases lining up with TRBD1. The germline V gene encodes CDR1 PRHDT and CDR2 FYEKMQ (reference sequence). V was clipped by 6 bases and J by 2 bases; unmatched bases: 4. CDR3 size: 14 residues. Combining the CDR3 with reference TRBV13 and TRBJ1-5 gives the whole variable domain AAGVIQSPRHLIKEKRETATLKCYPIPRHDTVYWYQQGPGQDPQFLISFYEKMQSDKGSIPDRFSAQQFSDYHSELNMSSLELGDSALYFCASSRGQGNQPQHFGDGTRLSIL.

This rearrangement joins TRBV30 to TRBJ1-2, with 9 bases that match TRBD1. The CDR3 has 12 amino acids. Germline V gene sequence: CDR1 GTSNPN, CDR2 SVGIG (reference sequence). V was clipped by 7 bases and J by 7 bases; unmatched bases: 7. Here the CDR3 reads CASPGTGLGYTF. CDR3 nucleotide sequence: TGTGCCTCCCCCGGGACAGGGCTTGGCTACACCTTC.

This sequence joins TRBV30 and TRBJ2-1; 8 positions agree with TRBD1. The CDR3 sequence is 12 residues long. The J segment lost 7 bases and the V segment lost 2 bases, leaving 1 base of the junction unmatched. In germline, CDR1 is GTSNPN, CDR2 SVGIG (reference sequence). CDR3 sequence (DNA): TGTGCCTGGAGTCGACAGGGGAATGAGCAGTTCTTC. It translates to CAWSRQGNEQFF.

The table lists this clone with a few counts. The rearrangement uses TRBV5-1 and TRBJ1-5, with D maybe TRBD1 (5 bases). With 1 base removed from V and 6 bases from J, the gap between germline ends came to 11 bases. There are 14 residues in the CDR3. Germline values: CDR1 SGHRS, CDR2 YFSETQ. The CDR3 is CASSLSQGSQPQHF. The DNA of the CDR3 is TGCGCCAGCAGCTTGTCCCAGGGCAGTCAGCCCCAGCATTTT.

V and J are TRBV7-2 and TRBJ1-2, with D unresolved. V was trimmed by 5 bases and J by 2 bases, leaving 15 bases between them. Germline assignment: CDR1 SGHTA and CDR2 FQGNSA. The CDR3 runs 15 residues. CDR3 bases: TGTGCCAGCAGCGTAAGTCCTATTGAGAACTATGGCTACACCTTC. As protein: CASSVSPIENYGYTF.

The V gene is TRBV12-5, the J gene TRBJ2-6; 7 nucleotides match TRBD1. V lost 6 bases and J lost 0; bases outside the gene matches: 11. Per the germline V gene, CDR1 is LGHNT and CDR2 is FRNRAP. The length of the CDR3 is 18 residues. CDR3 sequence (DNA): TGTGCTAGTGGCAACCGGGACAGCCTCCACTCTGGGGCCAACGTCCTGACTTTC. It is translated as CASGNRDSLHSGANVLTF.

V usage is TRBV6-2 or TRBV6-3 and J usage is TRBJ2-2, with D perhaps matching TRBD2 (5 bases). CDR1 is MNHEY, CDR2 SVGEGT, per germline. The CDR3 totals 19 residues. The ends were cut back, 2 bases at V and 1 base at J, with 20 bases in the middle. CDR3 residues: CASSYMARLGRRNTGELFF. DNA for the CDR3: TGTGCCAGCAGTTACATGGCCCGATTAGGGAGAAGGAACACCGGGGAGCTGTTTTTT.